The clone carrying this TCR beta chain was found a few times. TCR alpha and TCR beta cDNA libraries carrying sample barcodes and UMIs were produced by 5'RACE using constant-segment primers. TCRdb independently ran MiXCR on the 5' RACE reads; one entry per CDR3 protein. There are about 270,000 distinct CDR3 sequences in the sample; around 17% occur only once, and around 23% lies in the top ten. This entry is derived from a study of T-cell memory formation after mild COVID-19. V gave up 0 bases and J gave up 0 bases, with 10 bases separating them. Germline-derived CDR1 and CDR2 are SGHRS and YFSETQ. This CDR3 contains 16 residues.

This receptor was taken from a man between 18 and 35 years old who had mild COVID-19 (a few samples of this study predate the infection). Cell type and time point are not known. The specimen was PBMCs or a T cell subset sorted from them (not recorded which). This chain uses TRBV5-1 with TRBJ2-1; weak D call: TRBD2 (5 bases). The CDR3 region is CASSLEVTSSYNEQFF. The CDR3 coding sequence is TGCGCCAGCAGCTTGGAGGTCACTAGCTCCTACAATGAGCAGTTCTTC.